This TCR beta chain was obtained from a study of blood T cell repertoires in COVID-19 (dated by TCRdb to 2020 to 2021). Describing the broader study: Samples covering the acute and convalescent phases of COVID-19 were provided by collaborators in the United States, Italy and Spain. Samples came from the ongoing ImmuneRACE study (first 160 participants) plus 1,254 subjects from 6 global collaborators. The prospective study material was composed of cDNA or gDNA derived from T cells, B-cell-depleted T cells, or PBMCs. The repertoires were made available in a free public database intended to serve as a resource for research on the immune response to SARS-CoV-2. Deeply sampled blood TCRbeta repertoires from subjects exposed to, actively infected with, or recovered from COVID-19 were included in the dataset. Where available, HLA class I and class II types were obtained from metadata supplied by the sample provider rather than from assay-based typing. Nearly every sample came with metadata listing a de-identified subject ID, COVID-19 status, age in years and sex.

As to this clone: No antigen is known for it. Base qualities are not at hand, and no much larger clone is one base apart.

The full study reports these points: The quantity of clinical and demographic metadata differed by source and by participant and was supplied without curation.

The immunoSEQ Assay, a bias-controlled multiplex PCR, was used to amplify TCRbeta CDR3 regions from genomic DNA. The authors' analysis ran thus. The number of nucleated cells in each sample was estimated from the amplification of reference gene primers within the assay. Sequence reads were collapsed and filtered to measure the absolute abundance of every unique TCRbeta CDR3 rearrangement. For each sample, productive Simpson clonality was calculated as the square root of Simpson's diversity index across productive rearrangements. TCRdb took this table from immuneACCESS and kept in-frame rearrangements with V and J called. Such tables lack part of the clones; where checked against another copy, unresolved V genes explain under half of the gap, and the rest is unexplained. The DNA was the basis for D and trimming; V, J and clone size are from that table. For this sample there are roughly 200,000 clones; about 90% appear just once. The ten largest account for 1.2% of the sample.

In the prospective study, participants were roughly 18 to 100 years old, resided in fewer than 25 geographic areas of the United States, and were enrolled through a virtual design. In the prospective study, participants were assigned to cohorts based on the clinical history participants reported in a screening survey and a study questionnaire. ImmuneRACE Cohort 3 recovered participants were defined by two consecutive negative NP/OP PCR tests, healthcare professional clearance, or symptom resolution. In the prospective study, whole blood, serum and a nasopharyngeal or oropharyngeal swab were collected from each participant by mobile phlebotomists. Over a roughly two-month period, participants in the prospective study had the option of providing additional blood draws and questionnaires. Before DNA extraction, prospective study blood samples were shipped either frozen or at room temperature. A distance of 15 bases separates the germline ends of V and J, which lose 5 bases and 5 bases respectively. As encoded in the germline V gene (reference sequence), CDR1 is LGHDT while CDR2 is YNNKEL. Including cysteine and phenylalanine, the CDR3 has 14 amino acids. The sequence is cut down to CDR3 DNA, 42 bases in frame from base 1.

The material sequenced was PBMCs or T cells enriched from blood (not recorded which). Here the chain combines TRBV3-1 (or the pseudogene TRBV3-2) and TRBJ1-1, with a weak D call of TRBD1 (5 bases match). The TCR sequence derives from a man under 40 who had recovered from COVID-19. The CDR3 is CASSESGARTEAFF. The base sequence is TGTGCCAGCAGCGAAAGCGGGGCGCGGACTGAAGCTTTCTTT.